The clone carrying this TCR beta chain was seen a few times. The data were taken from a study of blood T cell repertoires in COVID-19. Study context: Sites across the United States, Italy and Spain contributed samples from acute and convalescent COVID-19. Sources were T cells, B-cell-depleted T cells, or PBMCs; the material itself was cDNA or gDNA.

Original data processing: Researchers report that nucleated cell counts were estimated from reference gene primer amplification. The data were produced by immunoSEQ multiplex PCR, yet TCRdb's version contains in-frame clones alone and is incomplete. Clone size and V and J calls were adopted from that table, with D and trimming inferred from the DNA. Among roughly 100,000 clones, 79% were seen once, and the ten largest hold 15% to 20%. Germline V CDR1 and CDR2: LGHDT, YNNKEL (reference sequence). The V and J ends lost 0 bases and 7 bases respectively, with 9 bases between them. CDR3 length: 14 amino acids.

Specimen: peripheral blood. The TCR originated in an elderly woman with active or convalescent COVID-19. The V and J genes are TRBV3-1 (or the pseudogene TRBV3-2) and TRBJ2-2, with D possibly TRBD2 on 6 matching bases. The CDR3 sequence: CASSQEGGGGELFF. The CDR3 DNA reads as TGTGCCAGCAGCCAAGAGGGGGGAGGCGGGGAGCTGTTTTTT.